The 23 T cell receptor beta chains below were found in one sample sequenced in a study of T cell changes during pregnancy in multiple sclerosis. The protocol was immunoSEQ multiplex PCR, while the TCRdb copy is restricted to in-frame clones and leaves out a portion. The sample has tens of thousands of clones, around 90% seen once; the top ten hold 0.2% to 0.3%. Here the sequenced sample was CD4+ T cells from peripheral blood mononuclear cells, taken in the second trimester of pregnancy. Receptor source: a female donor with multiple sclerosis, enrolled in a pregnancy study.

The chain is built from TRBV7-3 and TRBJ2-1, with 9 positions matching TRBD2. The germline V gene encodes CDR1 SGHTA and CDR2 FQGTGA. V gave up 5 bases and J gave up 4 bases; unmatched junction bases: 6. This CDR3 has 15 residues. The chain's CDR3 is CASSKSSGEYNEQFF. CDR3 coding DNA: TGTGCCAGCAGCAAGTCTAGCGGGGAGTACAATGAGCAGTTCTTC.

The chain links TRBV18 to TRBJ1-3, with D perhaps matching TRBD1 (5 bases). Germline V gives CDR1 KGHSH, CDR2 LQKENI. V dropped 3 bases and J dropped 7 bases, with 22 bases sitting between them. The CDR3 runs to 17 residues. The CDR3 is CASSPQYGRDSANTIYF. As DNA, the CDR3 is TGTGCCAGCTCACCGCAATATGGCCGGGACTCAGCGAACACCATATATTTT.

The chain joins TRBV5-6 to TRBJ1-4; TRBD1 might be the D (5 bases). Trimming took 0 bases from V and 8 from J, leaving 11 bases between them. The CDR3 length is 14 residues. Germline CDR1 is SGHDT and CDR2 is YYEEEE. In DNA form, the CDR3 reads TGTGCCAGCAGCTTGGAGGGGCACCGGGAAAAACTGTTTTTT. Translation gives CASSLEGHREKLFF.

The rearrangement links TRBV7-8 to TRBJ2-1; 7 bases align to TRBD1. The CDR3 totals 12 residues. Germline V CDR1 and CDR2: SGHVS, FQNEAQ. V dropped 5 bases and J dropped 9; count of bases not matched to a gene: 4. The CDR3 region is CASSAQGVEQFF. The CDR3, as DNA: TGTGCCAGCAGCGCGCAGGGGGTTGAGCAGTTCTTC. Filled out from reference TRBV7-8 and TRBJ2-1, the complete variable domain reads GAGVSQSPRYKVAKRGQDVALRCDPISGHVSLFWYQQALGQGPEFLTYFQNEAQLDKSGLPSDRFFAERPEGSVSTLKIQRTQQEDSAVYLCASSAQGVEQFFGPGTRLTVL.

The chain links TRBV6-5 to TRBJ2-7; possibly TRBD1 for D (5 bases). Trimming stripped 3 bases from V and 0 bases from J, with 12 bases between. The CDR3 loop spans 15 amino acids. The germline gives CDR1 MNHEY, CDR2 SVGAGI. In DNA, the CDR3 is TGTGCCAGCAGTTATCAAGGGGCAAACTCCTACGAGCAGTACTTC. Translation: CASSYQGANSYEQYF.

This chain connects TRBV14 to TRBJ1-3; D is undetermined. Germline V gene lookup returns CDR1 SGHDN and CDR2 FVKESK. V was pared by 4 bases and J by 1 base, with 11 bases between. The CDR3 extends over 15 amino acids. CDR3 in DNA: TGTGCCAGCAGCCTCGGAGGCAGGTCTGGAAACACCATATATTTT. This sequence encodes CASSLGGRSGNTIYF.

The CDR3 DNA sequence: TGTGCCAGCAGTTGGGACAGAAAAAGCACAGATACGCAGTATTTT. Its translation: CASSWDRKSTDTQYF. This rearrangement joins TRBV28 to TRBJ2-3; 7 nucleotides match TRBD1. CDR1 MDHEN and CDR2 SYDVKM come from the germline V gene. Unmatched junction bases numbered 4, after V lost 4 bases and J lost 0 bases. The CDR3 covers 15 residues.

The V gene is TRBV19, the J gene TRBJ1-3; TRBD1 agrees at 10 bases. The CDR3 loop spans 14 amino acids. Germline loops: CDR1 LNHDA, CDR2 SQIVND (reference sequence). V lost 7 bases to trimming and J lost 6 bases; unmatched junction nucleotides: 6. DNA for the CDR3: TGTGCCAGTATTGACAGGGGGCAAGAAAACACCATATATTTT. The encoded protein is CASIDRGQENTIYF.

The chain combines TRBV5-3 with TRBJ2-3; 8 nucleotides align to TRBD2. TRBV5-3 falls under the ORF class, with uncertain function. The CDR3 contains 15 residues. The junction had 8 bases not matched to a gene; V was cut back by 4 bases and J by 4 bases. The CDR3 DNA reads TGTGCCAGAAGCACCCGACTAGCGTGGGCAGATACGCAGTATTTT. Translating gives CARSTRLAWADTQYF.

This clone has a handful of counts. The V gene is TRBV29-1, the J gene TRBJ1-5; unclear D gene. The germline V gene encodes CDR1 SQVTM and CDR2 ANQGSEA. The V end lost 5 bases, the J end lost 5 bases, and 10 bases lay between the germline ends. CDR3 length equals 12 residues. CDR3 amino acids: CSVRVADQPQHF. CDR3 DNA: TGCAGCGTTCGCGTAGCGGATCAGCCCCAGCATTTT.

The rearrangement links TRBV2 to TRBJ2-7; 8 positions match TRBD1. V shed 8 bases, J shed 0 bases, and the junction held 9 bases outside the gene matches. The CDR3 runs to 15 residues. CDR1 and CDR2 (germline): SNHLY, FYNNEI. CDR3 nucleotides: TGTGCCAGCGCCTATAGGACAGGGATCTCCTACGAGCAGTACTTC. This codes for CASAYRTGISYEQYF.

The V call is TRBV20-1, the J call TRBJ2-3, with D unclear. Per the germline V gene, CDR1 is DFQATT and CDR2 is SNEGSKA (reference sequence). V was clipped by 3 bases and J by 7 bases, with 8 bases between them. This CDR3 has 11 residues. CDR3 sequence reads: CSARTVHTQYF. DNA of the CDR3: TGCAGTGCTAGGACTGTCCATACGCAGTATTTT.

The CDR3 region has the DNA TGCGCCAGCAGCTTGACGACAGGGGTCGGGGCCAACGTCCTGACTTTC. This sequence encodes CASSLTTGVGANVLTF. The chain carries TRBV5-1 and TRBJ2-6; 8 bases agree with TRBD1. The CDR3 consists of 16 residues. Germline CDR1 and CDR2: SGHRS and YFSETQ. V shed 1 base, J shed 4 bases, and the junction held 4 bases outside the gene matches.

The V and J genes are TRBV14 and TRBJ2-2; D perhaps matches TRBD2 (6 bases). The V end lost 1 base, the J end lost 4 bases, and 16 bases lay between the germline ends. CDR1 SGHDN and CDR2 FVKESK come from the germline V gene. This CDR3 contains 17 residues. CDR3 bases: TGTGCCAGCAGCCAAGGGATCTTGGCGGGGAGCACCGGGGAGCTGTTTTTT. Amino acid sequence: CASSQGILAGSTGELFF. The complete variable domain, with remaining parts taken from reference TRBV14 and TRBJ2-2, reads EAGVTQFPSHSVIEKGQTVTLRCDPISGHDNLYWYRRVMGKEIKFLLHFVKESKQDESGMPNNRFLAERTGGTYSTLKVQPAELEDSGVYFCASSQGILAGSTGELFFGEGSRLTVL.

In this sample, this clone turned up once. The CDR3 sequence: CASSMRVEESWGYTF. CDR3 DNA sequence: TGTGCCAGTAGTATGAGGGTCGAAGAAAGCTGGGGCTACACCTTC. V is TRBV19 and J is TRBJ1-2; no definite D call. The CDR3 is made up of 15 amino acids. CDR1 and CDR2 (germline): LNHDA, SQIVND (reference sequence). Trimming took off 3 bases at V and 8 bases at J, with 19 bases between the two ends. The variable domain in full, completed from reference TRBV19 and TRBJ1-2, reads DGGITQSPKYLFRKEGQNVTLSCEQNLNHDAMYWYRQDPGQGLRLIYYSQIVNDFQKGDIAEGYSVSREKKESFPLTVTSAQKNPTAFYLCASSMRVEESWGYTFGSGTRLTVV.

The J gene is TRBJ1-1, the V gene TRBV27; tentatively, D is TRBD1 (5 bases). Trimming took 2 bases from V and 8 from J, leaving 12 bases between them. CDR1 is MNHEY, CDR2 SMNVEV, per germline (reference sequence). This CDR3 has 13 residues. CDR3 nucleotides: TGTGCCAGCAGTTTAGGGACTGGGCTGGAAGCTTTCTTT. Its translation is CASSLGTGLEAFF.

V is TRBV5-3 and J is TRBJ1-5, with D unresolved. TRBV5-3 is classed as an ORF, of uncertain function. Between the trimmed V and J ends, which lost 6 bases and 4 bases, there was a span of 11 bases. The CDR3 covers 13 residues. CDR3 loop: CARNLDANQPQHF. The CDR3 DNA follows: TGTGCCAGAAACCTAGACGCAAATCAGCCCCAGCATTTT.

This clone appeared once. The CDR3 loop is CASAGAPHQPQHF. CDR3 nucleotides: TGTGCCAGTGCAGGGGCCCCCCATCAGCCCCAGCATTTT. This chain links TRBV5-4 with TRBJ1-5, with D possibly being TRBD1 (6 bases). CDR3 length equals 13 residues. Germline values: CDR1 SGHNT, CDR2 YYREEE (reference sequence). V lost 8 bases to trimming and J lost 5 bases, with 14 bases between them.

This sequence joins TRBV21-1 and TRBJ1-3; TRBD1 is the table's D call and was not checked against the DNA. TRBV21-1 is classified as a pseudogene. The CDR3 is 16 residues long. The CDR3 loop reads CASSKDRQASGNTIYF. In DNA, the CDR3 is TGTGCCAGCAGCAAAGACCGACAGGCCTCTGGAAACACCATATATTTT.

The rearrangement joins TRBV7-3 to TRBJ2-7; 7 bases fit TRBD2. This CDR3 region has 13 residues. The V gene's germline CDR1 is SGHTA and CDR2 FQGTGA. V shed 3 bases, J shed 6 bases, and the junction held 5 bases outside the gene matches. The CDR3 here is CASSLSGGGEQYF. The DNA of the CDR3 is TGTGCCAGCAGCTTGTCTGGGGGGGGCGAGCAGTACTTC.

J is TRBJ1-3 and V is TRBV5-6; no clear D. The CDR3 extends over 14 amino acids. V lost 4 bases and J 9 bases, leaving 17 bases between the germline ends. Germline-derived CDR1 and CDR2 are SGHDT and YYEEEE. CDR3 in DNA: TGTGCCAGCAGCCCCGGGGTCGTCCTGGGCACCATATATTTT. Protein: CASSPGVVLGTIYF.

This rearrangement joins TRBV7-9 to TRBJ1-4; D perhaps matches TRBD1 (5 bases). V was clipped by 5 bases and J by 7 bases, with 14 bases between them. The CDR3 is made up of 14 amino acids. The germline V gene has CDR1 SEHNR and CDR2 FQNEAQ (reference sequence). This CDR3 reads CASSNEGLAEKLFF. Written as DNA, the CDR3 is TGTGCCAGCAGCAATGAGGGACTAGCTGAAAAACTGTTTTTT.

This chain uses TRBV28 with TRBJ2-2; 11 bases map to TRBD2. From germline, CDR1 is MDHEN and CDR2 SYDVKM. V was clipped by 5 bases and J by 6 bases; unmatched bases: 2. The CDR3 spans 14 residues. The CDR3 is CASSRSGGAGELFF. In nucleotides, the CDR3 is TGTGCCAGCAGTCGTAGCGGGGGGGCCGGGGAGCTGTTTTTT.